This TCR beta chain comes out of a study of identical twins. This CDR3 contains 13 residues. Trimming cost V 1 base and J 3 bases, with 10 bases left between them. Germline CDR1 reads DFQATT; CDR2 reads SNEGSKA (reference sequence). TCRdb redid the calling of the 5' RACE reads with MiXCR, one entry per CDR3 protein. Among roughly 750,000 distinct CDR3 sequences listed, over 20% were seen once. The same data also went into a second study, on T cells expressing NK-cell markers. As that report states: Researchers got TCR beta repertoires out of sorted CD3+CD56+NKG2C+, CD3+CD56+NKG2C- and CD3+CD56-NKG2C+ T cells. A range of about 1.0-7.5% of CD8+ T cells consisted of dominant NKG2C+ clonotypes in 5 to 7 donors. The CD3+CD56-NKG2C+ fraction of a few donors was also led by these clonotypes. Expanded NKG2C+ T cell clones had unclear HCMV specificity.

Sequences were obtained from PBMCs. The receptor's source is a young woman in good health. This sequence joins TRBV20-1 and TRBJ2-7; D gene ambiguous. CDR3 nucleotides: TGCAGTGCTAGAGCCCCCACGTACTACGAGCAGTACTTC. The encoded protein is CSARAPTYYEQYF.